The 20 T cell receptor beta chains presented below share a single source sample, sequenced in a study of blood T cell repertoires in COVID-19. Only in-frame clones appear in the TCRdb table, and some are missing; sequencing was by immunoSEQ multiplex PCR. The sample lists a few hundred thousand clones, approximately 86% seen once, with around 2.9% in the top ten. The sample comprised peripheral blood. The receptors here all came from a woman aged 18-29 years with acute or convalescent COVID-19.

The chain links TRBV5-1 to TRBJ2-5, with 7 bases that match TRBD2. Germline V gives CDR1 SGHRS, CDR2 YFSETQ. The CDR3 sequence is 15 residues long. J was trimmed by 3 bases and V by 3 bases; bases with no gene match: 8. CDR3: CASSSGGLAEETQYF. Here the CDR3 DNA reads TGCGCCAGCAGCTCCGGAGGGCTAGCGGAAGAGACCCAGTACTTC.

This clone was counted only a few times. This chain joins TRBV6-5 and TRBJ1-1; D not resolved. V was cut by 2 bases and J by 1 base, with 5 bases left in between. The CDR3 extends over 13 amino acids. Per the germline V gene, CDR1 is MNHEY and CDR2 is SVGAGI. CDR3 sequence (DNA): TGTGCCAGCAGTTACCCGGGGAACACTGAAGCTTTCTTT. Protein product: CASSYPGNTEAFF.

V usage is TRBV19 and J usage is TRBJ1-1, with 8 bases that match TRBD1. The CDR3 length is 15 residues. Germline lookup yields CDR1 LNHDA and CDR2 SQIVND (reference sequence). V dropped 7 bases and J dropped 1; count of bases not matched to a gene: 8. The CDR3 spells CASKHRGNGNTEAFF. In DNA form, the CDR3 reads TGTGCCAGTAAACACAGGGGGAACGGGAACACTGAAGCTTTCTTT.

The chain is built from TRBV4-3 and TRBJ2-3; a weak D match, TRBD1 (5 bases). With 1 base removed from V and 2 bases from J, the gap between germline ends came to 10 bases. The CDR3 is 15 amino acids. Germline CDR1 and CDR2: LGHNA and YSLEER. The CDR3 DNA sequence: TGCGCCAGCAGCCAAGTAAGGGGAAACACAGATACGCAGTATTTT. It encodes CASSQVRGNTDTQYF.

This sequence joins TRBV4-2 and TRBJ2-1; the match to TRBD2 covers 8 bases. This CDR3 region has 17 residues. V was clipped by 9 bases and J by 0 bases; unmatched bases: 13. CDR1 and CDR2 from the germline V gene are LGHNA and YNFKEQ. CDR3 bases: TGTGCCAGTTCCCTCATAGCGGGAACCCACTCCTACAATGAGCAGTTCTTC. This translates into CASSLIAGTHSYNEQFF.

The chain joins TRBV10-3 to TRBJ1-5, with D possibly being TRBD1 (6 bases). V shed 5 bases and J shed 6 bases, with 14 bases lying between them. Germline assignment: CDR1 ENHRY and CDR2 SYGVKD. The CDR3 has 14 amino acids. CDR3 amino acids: CAISHQGLGQPQHF. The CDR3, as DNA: TGTGCCATCAGTCACCAGGGGCTCGGTCAGCCCCAGCATTTT.

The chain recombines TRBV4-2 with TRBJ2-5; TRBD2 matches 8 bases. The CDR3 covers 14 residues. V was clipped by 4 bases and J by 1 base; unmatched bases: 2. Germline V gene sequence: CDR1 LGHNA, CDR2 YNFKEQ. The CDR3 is CASSPGGSQETQYF. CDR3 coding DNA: TGTGCCAGCAGCCCGGGGGGGTCCCAAGAGACCCAGTACTTC.

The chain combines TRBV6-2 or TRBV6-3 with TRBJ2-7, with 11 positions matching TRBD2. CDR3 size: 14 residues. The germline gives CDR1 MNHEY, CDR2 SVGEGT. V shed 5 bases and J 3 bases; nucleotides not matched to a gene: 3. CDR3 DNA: TGTGCCAGCAGTCCGGGGACTAGCGGCTACGAGCAGTACTTC. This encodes CASSPGTSGYEQYF.

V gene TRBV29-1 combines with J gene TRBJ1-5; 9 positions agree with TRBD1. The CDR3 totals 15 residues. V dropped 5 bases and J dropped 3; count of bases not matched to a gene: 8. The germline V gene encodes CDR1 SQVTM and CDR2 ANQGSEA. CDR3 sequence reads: CSVRKGTGPNQPQHF. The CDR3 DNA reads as TGCAGCGTTCGAAAAGGGACAGGGCCCAATCAGCCCCAGCATTTT.

The CDR3 DNA follows: TGCGCCAGCAGCTCCAAAACAGGGATCGGGGAAAAACTGTTTTTT. Translating it yields CASSSKTGIGEKLFF. The chain has TRBV5-1 and TRBJ1-4; TRBD1 is a possible D gene (6 bases). This CDR3 is 15 amino acids long. Germline lookup yields CDR1 SGHRS and CDR2 YFSETQ. Trimming removed 3 bases from V and 8 bases from J, with 17 bases in between. The full variable domain, in which reference TRBV5-1 and TRBJ1-4 provide the parts outside the CDR3, is KAGVTQTPRYLIKTRGQQVTLSCSPISGHRSVSWYQQTPGQGLQFLFEYFSETQRNKGNFPGRFSGRQFSNSRSEMNVSTLELGDSALYLCASSSKTGIGEKLFFGSGTQLSVL.

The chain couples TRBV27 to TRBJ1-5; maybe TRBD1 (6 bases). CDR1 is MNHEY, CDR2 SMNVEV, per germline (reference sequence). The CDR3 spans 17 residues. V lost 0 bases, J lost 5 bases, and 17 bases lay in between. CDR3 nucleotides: TGTGCCAGCAGTTTATCTTTTCGGGGCAGGGGAGATCAGCCCCAGCATTTT. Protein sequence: CASSLSFRGRGDQPQHF.

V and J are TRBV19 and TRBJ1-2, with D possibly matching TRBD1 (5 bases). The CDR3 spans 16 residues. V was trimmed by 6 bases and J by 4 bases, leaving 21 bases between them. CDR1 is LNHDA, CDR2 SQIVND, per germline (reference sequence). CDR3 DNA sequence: TGTGCCAGTAGGAAGCTCCACCAGGGCGGTGGCTATGGCTACACCTTC. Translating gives CASRKLHQGGGYGYTF.

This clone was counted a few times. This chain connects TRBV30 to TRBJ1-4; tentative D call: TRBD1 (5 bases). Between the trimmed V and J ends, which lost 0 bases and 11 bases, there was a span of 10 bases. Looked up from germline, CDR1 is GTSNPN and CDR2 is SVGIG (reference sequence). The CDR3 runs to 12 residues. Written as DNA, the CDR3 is TGTGCCTGGAGTGTAGGGAAGGGGAAACTGTTTTTT. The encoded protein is CAWSVGKGKLFF.

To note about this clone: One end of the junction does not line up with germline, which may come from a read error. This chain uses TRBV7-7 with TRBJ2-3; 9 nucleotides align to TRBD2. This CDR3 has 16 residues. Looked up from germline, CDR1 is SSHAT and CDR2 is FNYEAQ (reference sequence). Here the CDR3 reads CASSPGVAGATDTQYF. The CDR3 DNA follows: TGTGCTAGCAGTCCCGGAGTAGCGGGAGCGACAGATACGCAGTATTTT.

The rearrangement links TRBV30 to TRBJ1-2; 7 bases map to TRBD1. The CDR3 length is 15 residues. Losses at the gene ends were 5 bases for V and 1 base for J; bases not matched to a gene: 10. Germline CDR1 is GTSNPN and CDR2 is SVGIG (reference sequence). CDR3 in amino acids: CAWERGTANNYGYTF. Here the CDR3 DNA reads TGTGCCTGGGAAAGGGGGACAGCGAATAACTATGGCTACACCTTC.

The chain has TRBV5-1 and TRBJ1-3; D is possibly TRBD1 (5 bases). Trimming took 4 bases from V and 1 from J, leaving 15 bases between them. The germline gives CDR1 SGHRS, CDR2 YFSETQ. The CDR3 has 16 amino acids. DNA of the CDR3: TGCGCCAGCAGCCCTGGGGACTCCTATTCTGGAAACACCATATATTTT. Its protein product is CASSPGDSYSGNTIYF.

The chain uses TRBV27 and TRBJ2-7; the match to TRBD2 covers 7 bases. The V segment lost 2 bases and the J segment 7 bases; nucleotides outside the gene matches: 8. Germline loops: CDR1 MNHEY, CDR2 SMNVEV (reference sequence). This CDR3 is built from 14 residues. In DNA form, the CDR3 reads TGTGCCAGCAGTTTAGTGGGAGGGCGGTCGGAGCAGTACTTC. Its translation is CASSLVGGRSEQYF.

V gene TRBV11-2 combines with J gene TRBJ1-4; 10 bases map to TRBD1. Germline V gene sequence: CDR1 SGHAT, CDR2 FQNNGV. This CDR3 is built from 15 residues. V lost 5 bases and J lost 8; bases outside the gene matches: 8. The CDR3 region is CASSPRQGAGEKLFF. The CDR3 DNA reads TGTGCCAGCAGCCCCCGACAGGGGGCCGGGGAAAAACTGTTTTTT.

DNA for the CDR3: TGTGCCAGCAGCCCTAGACTAGCCAAAAACATTCAGTACTTC. This encodes CASSPRLAKNIQYF. This rearrangement joins TRBV7-2 to TRBJ2-4; D unresolved. CDR3 length equals 14 residues. Germline V gene data show CDR1 as SGHTA and CDR2 as FQGNSA. Trimming removed 5 bases at V and 0 bases at J, with 8 bases between.

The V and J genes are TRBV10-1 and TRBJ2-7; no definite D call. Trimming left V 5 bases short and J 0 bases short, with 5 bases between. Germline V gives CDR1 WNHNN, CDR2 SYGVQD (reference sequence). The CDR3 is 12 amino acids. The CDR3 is CASSPSSYEQYF. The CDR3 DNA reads TGCGCCAGCAGTCCGAGCTCCTACGAGCAGTACTTC.